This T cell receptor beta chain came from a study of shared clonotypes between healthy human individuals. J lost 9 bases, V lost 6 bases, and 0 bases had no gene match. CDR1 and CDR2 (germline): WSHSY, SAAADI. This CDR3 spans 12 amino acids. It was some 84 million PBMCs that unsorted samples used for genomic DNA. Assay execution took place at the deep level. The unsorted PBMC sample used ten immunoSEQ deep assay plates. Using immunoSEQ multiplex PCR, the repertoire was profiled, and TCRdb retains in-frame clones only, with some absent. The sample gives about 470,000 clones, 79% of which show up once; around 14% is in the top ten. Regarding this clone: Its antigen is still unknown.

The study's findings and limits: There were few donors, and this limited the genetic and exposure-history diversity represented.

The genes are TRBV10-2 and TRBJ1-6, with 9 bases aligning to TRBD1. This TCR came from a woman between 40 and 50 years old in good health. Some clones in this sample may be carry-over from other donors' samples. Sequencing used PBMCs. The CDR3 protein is CASRTGGSPLHF. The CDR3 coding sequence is TGCGCCAGCAGGACAGGGGGTTCACCCCTCCACTTT.